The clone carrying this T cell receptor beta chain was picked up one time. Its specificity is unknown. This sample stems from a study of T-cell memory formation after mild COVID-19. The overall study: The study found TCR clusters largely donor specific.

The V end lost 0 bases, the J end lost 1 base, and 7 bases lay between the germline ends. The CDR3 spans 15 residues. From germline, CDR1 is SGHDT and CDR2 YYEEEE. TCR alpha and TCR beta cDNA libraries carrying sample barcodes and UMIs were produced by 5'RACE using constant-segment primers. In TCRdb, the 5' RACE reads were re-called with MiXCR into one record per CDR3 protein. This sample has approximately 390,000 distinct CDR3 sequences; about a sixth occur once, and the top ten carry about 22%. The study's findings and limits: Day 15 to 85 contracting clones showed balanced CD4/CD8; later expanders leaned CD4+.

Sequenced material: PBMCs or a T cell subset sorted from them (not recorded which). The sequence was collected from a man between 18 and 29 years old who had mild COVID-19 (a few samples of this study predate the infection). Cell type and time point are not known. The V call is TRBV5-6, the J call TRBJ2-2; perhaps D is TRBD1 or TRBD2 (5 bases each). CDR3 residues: CASSLEGRNTGELFF. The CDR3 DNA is TGTGCCAGCAGCTTGGAGGGACGGAACACCGGGGAGCTGTTTTTT.